This T cell receptor beta chain was recovered during a study of shared clonotypes between healthy human individuals. Study-wide results and caveats: Shared across several donors were around 5% of the naive CD4 clonotypes. Clonotypes shared by all four donors outscored non-shared clonotypes in generation probability.

With respect to this clone: The target antigen is unknown.

An assay was performed, and its level was deep. An even split of each subset's genomic DNA across several immunoSEQ plates was performed. Here immunoSEQ multiplex PCR was the method, and the copy in TCRdb shows in-frame clones only, minus some. The sample comprises about 120,000 clones, 68% of which are singletons, and 24% rests with the top ten. The receptor was isolated from a woman in her twenties or thirties in good health. The sequencing input was memory CD8+ T cells sorted from blood. Subset in this sample: CD45RO+ cells pooled with CCR7-negative TemRA cells.

In DNA form, the CDR3 reads TGCGCCAGCAGCCTAGGCCCGGGGGCCTCTGGAAACACCATATATTTT. Its translation: CASSLGPGASGNTIYF. This chain links TRBV4-1 with TRBJ1-3; a possible D gene is TRBD1 (6 bases). V gave up 4 bases and J gave up 0 bases, with 13 bases separating them. The germline CDR1 and CDR2 sequences are MGHRA and YSYEKL. The CDR3 has 16 residues.